The clone carrying this TCR beta chain showed up just a few times. Antigen unknown. This entry comes from a study of naive and memory T cell subsets. General study findings and limits: Naive repertoires, especially CD8, held a few larger clonotypes, possibly memory cells re-expressing CD45RA.

The CDR3 length is 16 residues. Trimming removed 5 bases from V and 0 bases from J, with 14 bases in between. CDR1 SNHLY and CDR2 FYNNEI come from the germline V gene. Two oligonucleotides, mixed equimolar, formed the beta constant-region primer covering TRBC1 and TRBC2. Nested alpha and beta constant-region primers with the SP2 primer drove four PCR rounds on ligated cDNA. An oligonucleotide with the SP2 primer and a 12-nucleotide UMI was ligated to the cDNA 3' end. TCRdb re-derived calls from the UMI-ligation and nested PCR reads in MiXCR, one entry per CDR3 protein. The data show 120,000 to 150,000 distinct CDR3 sequences, with roughly 22% seen just once and 0.1% to 0.11% held by the top ten. CD8 T cells were positively selected from what remained after CD4 positive selection. Cells stained for CD3, CD4, CD8, CD45RA and CD27 were sorted into four subsets.

The chain couples TRBV2 to TRBJ2-1, with a tentative D call TRBD2 (5 bases). The receptor was isolated from a human donor in good health. The source material was naive CD4+ T cells from blood. Here the CDR3 reads CASSLRDTSSYNEQFF. CDR3 DNA: TGTGCCAGCAGTCTACGGGATACCAGCTCCTACAATGAGCAGTTCTTC.